These 31 T cell receptor beta chains were sequenced from one sample in a study of control samples from healthy donors and cancer patients. Libraries were prepared by immunoSEQ multiplex PCR; TCRdb keeps only in-frame clonotypes and omits some of them. The sample consists of about 75,000 clones, approximately 94% of them appearing once. What was sequenced was blood. These receptors all come from a woman in her thirties or forties in good health.

This sequence joins TRBV28 and TRBJ1-3; D gene ambiguous. The V gene's germline CDR1 is MDHEN and CDR2 SYDVKM. The CDR3 totals 16 residues. Between the trimmed V and J ends, which lost 4 bases and 2 bases, there was a span of 15 bases. CDR3 bases: TGTGCCAGCAGTTCCCCAAATGGAGGTCCTGGAAACACCATATATTTT. This encodes CASSSPNGGPGNTIYF. Combining the CDR3 with reference TRBV28 and TRBJ1-3 gives the whole variable domain DVKVTQSSRYLVKRTGEKVFLECVQDMDHENMFWYRQDPGLGLRLIYFSYDVKMKEKGDIPEGYSVSREKKERFSLILESASTNQTSMYLCASSSPNGGPGNTIYFGEGSWLTVV.

This chain links TRBV5-4 with TRBJ1-6, with no clear D. This CDR3 spans 14 amino acids. Germline-derived CDR1 and CDR2 are SGHNT and YYREEE (reference sequence). Trimming cost V 2 bases and J 5 bases, with 8 bases left between them. The CDR3 DNA follows: TGTGCCAGCAGCTTAAAAACAGATAATTCACCCCTCCACTTT. Encoded protein: CASSLKTDNSPLHF.

This rearrangement joins TRBV2 to TRBJ2-1; no definite D call. V was pared by 2 bases and J by 0 bases, with 8 bases between. Per germline, CDR1 SNHLY and CDR2 FYNNEI. There are 15 residues in the CDR3. CDR3 nucleotide sequence: TGTGCCAGCAGTGAAACGGAAAGCTCCTACAATGAGCAGTTCTTC. Protein sequence: CASSETESSYNEQFF.

This chain uses TRBV28 with TRBJ1-5; D is possibly TRBD1 (5 bases). The CDR3 contains 15 residues. CDR1 is MDHEN, CDR2 SYDVKM, per germline. The germline V and J ends were trimmed by 6 bases and 0 bases, with 12 bases remaining between them. The CDR3 region is CASRRTRGSNQPQHF. The DNA of the CDR3 is TGTGCCAGCAGACGTACAAGGGGTAGCAATCAGCCCCAGCATTTT.

The V gene is TRBV5-1, the J gene TRBJ2-1, with 11 bases fitting TRBD2. Germline trimming cut 1 base from V and 7 bases from J; bases unmatched to any gene: 4. CDR1 and CDR2 from the germline V gene are SGHRS and YFSETQ. The CDR3 has 15 amino acids. CDR3 in DNA: TGCGCCAGCAGCTTGACTAGCGGGGGCTTTAATGAGCAGTTCTTC. It yields the protein CASSLTSGGFNEQFF.

The chain joins TRBV6-1 to TRBJ1-1; no firm D call. V lost 2 bases, J lost 4 bases, and 5 bases lay in between. CDR3 size: 12 residues. Germline-derived CDR1 and CDR2 are MNHNS and SASEGT. DNA for the CDR3: TGTGCCAGCAGTGAAATGGGCACTGAAGCTTTCTTT. Protein product: CASSEMGTEAFF.

The chain has TRBV15 and TRBJ2-3, with D perhaps matching TRBD2 (5 bases). This CDR3 is 16 amino acids long. Germline V lookup: CDR1 LNHNV, CDR2 YYDKDF (reference sequence). The V end lost 0 bases, the J end lost 4 bases, and 14 bases lay between the germline ends. The CDR3 region has the DNA TGTGCCACCAGCAGAGATTTCTTGGCTAGCTCAGATACGCAGTATTTT. It specifies CATSRDFLASSDTQYF. Full variable domain (missing parts from reference TRBV15 and TRBJ2-3): DAMVIQNPRYQVTQFGKPVTLSCSQTLNHNVMYWYQQKSSQAPKLLFHYYDKDFNNEADTPDNFQSRRPNTSFCFLDIRSPGLGDTAMYLCATSRDFLASSDTQYFGPGTRLTVL.

The V gene is TRBV19, the J gene TRBJ2-1; possible D gene TRBD2, 5 bases. Per the germline V gene, CDR1 is LNHDA and CDR2 is SQIVND (reference sequence). The CDR3 consists of 14 residues. V was pared by 4 bases and J by 5 bases, with 12 bases between. The CDR3 bases are TGTGCCAGTAGTACGCTAGCTACGGACAATGAGCAGTTCTTC. It specifies CASSTLATDNEQFF.

The chain employs TRBV5-1 and TRBJ2-7; maybe TRBD1 (6 bases). CDR3 length equals 14 residues. Trimming removed 1 base at V and 3 bases at J, with 11 bases between. Germline assignment: CDR1 SGHRS and CDR2 YFSETQ. CDR3 residues: CASSLSSGDYEQYF. The DNA of the CDR3 is TGCGCCAGCAGCTTGTCCTCAGGGGACTACGAGCAGTACTTC.

V is TRBV3-1 (or the pseudogene TRBV3-2) and J is TRBJ2-1, with D perhaps given as TRBD1 or TRBD2 (5 bases each). The CDR3 runs 15 residues. Germline CDR1 and CDR2: LGHDT and YNNKEL (reference sequence). V was pared by 4 bases and J by 9 bases, with 19 bases between. In nucleotides, the CDR3 is TGTGCCAGCAGCCCGGCTTGGTCAGCGGACACTGAGCAGTTCTTC. It translates to CASSPAWSADTEQFF.

The V gene is TRBV2, the J gene TRBJ2-7, with D hard to call. The germline CDR1 and CDR2 sequences are SNHLY and FYNNEI. The V and J ends lost 10 bases and 0 bases respectively, with 10 bases between them. This CDR3 contains 12 residues. The DNA of the CDR3 is TGTGCCACCTCGTCCCTCTCCTACGAGCAGTACTTC. The encoded protein is CATSSLSYEQYF.

This chain joins TRBV4-2 and TRBJ2-7; 9 nucleotides align to TRBD2. The V and J ends lost 4 bases and 3 bases, in that order; junction bases with no gene match: 13. Per the germline V gene, CDR1 is LGHNA and CDR2 is YNFKEQ. This CDR3 is built from 17 residues. CDR3 DNA: TGTGCCAGCAGCCTTCGACTAGCGGAGGCCCCCAGCTACGAGCAGTACTTC. It codes for CASSLRLAEAPSYEQYF.

This clone has only one observation. The chain links TRBV7-9 to TRBJ1-4; 10 bases align to TRBD1. Per germline, CDR1 SEHNR and CDR2 FQNEAQ (reference sequence). CDR3 length: 16 amino acids. V shed 5 bases and J 6 bases; nucleotides not matched to a gene: 9. CDR3 in amino acids: CASSTRDRGVDEKLFF. In DNA form, the CDR3 reads TGTGCCAGCAGCACCCGGGACAGGGGAGTGGATGAAAAACTGTTTTTT.

About this clone: The sample contains more than one DNA sequence encoding this CDR3. The CDR3 region is CASSGRGGQETQYF. The DNA for the CDR3 is TGTGCCTCCTCCGGGCGGGGGGGCCAAGAGACCCAGTACTTC. The V gene is TRBV5-4, the J gene TRBJ2-5, with TRBD2 matching over 9 bases. The germline V gene encodes CDR1 SGHNT and CDR2 YYREEE (reference sequence). The CDR3 contains 14 residues. J gave up 1 base and V 10 bases, and 8 bases lay outside the gene matches.

The chain couples TRBV5-1 to TRBJ2-2; possibly TRBD1 for D (6 bases). This CDR3 has 16 residues. Trimming shortened V by 2 bases and J by 0 bases, and 11 bases separated the two germline ends. Per the germline V gene, CDR1 is SGHRS and CDR2 is YFSETQ. The CDR3 bases are TGCGCCAGCAGCTTAATGTGGGGGCCGAACACCGGGGAGCTGTTTTTT. Translation gives CASSLMWGPNTGELFF.

The rearrangement links TRBV28 to TRBJ1-5, with D perhaps TRBD1 (5 bases). V lost 2 bases and J 9 bases, leaving 14 bases between the germline ends. The CDR3 extends over 14 amino acids. The V gene's germline CDR1 is MDHEN and CDR2 SYDVKM. CDR3 sequence (DNA): TGTGCCAGCAGTTTAATTGGGGACTTAGCGCCCCAGCATTTT. Translated, it gives CASSLIGDLAPQHF.

Points on this clone: The sample holds other DNA sequences that translate to the same CDR3. This rearrangement joins TRBV30 to TRBJ1-3; a possible D gene is TRBD1 (5 bases). In germline, CDR1 is GTSNPN, CDR2 SVGIG (reference sequence). The CDR3 has 14 residues. Trimming shortened V by 0 bases and J by 4 bases, and 10 bases separated the two germline ends. The CDR3 region is CAWSVSGDGNTIYF. Written as DNA, the CDR3 is TGTGCCTGGAGTGTGTCCGGGGACGGAAACACCATATATTTT.

The gene calls are TRBV11-2 and TRBJ2-3, with D possibly matching TRBD2 (6 bases). This CDR3 contains 16 residues. Germline CDR1 and CDR2: SGHAT and FQNNGV. V was trimmed by 5 bases and J by 0 bases, leaving 15 bases between them. CDR3 sequence reads: CASSNAGTLSTDTQYF. Here the CDR3 DNA reads TGTGCCAGCAGCAACGCCGGGACTCTTAGCACAGATACGCAGTATTTT.

The rearrangement links TRBV27 to TRBJ1-5; possibly TRBD1 for D (5 bases). Germline-derived CDR1 and CDR2 are MNHEY and SMNVEV (reference sequence). Trimming stripped 8 bases from V and 1 base from J, with 18 bases between. The CDR3 is 16 amino acids. The CDR3 protein is CASYMGGTASNQPQHF. CDR3 nucleotides: TGTGCCAGCTATATGGGGGGGACGGCAAGCAATCAGCCCCAGCATTTT.

The sample holds one count of this clone. This chain connects TRBV9 to TRBJ2-7; TRBD1 matches 10 bases. CDR3 length equals 15 residues. Germline V lookup: CDR1 SGDLS, CDR2 YYNGEE. V lost 0 bases, J lost 6 bases, and 6 bases stayed unmatched. CDR3 in amino acids: CASSVAGGTGAEQYF. CDR3 DNA sequence: TGTGCCAGCAGCGTAGCAGGAGGGACAGGGGCCGAGCAGTACTTC.

The chain couples TRBV5-1 to TRBJ2-5, with D tentatively TRBD1 (6 bases). This CDR3 has 14 residues. Trimming removed 5 bases at V and 2 bases at J, with 13 bases between. Germline V gene lookup returns CDR1 SGHRS and CDR2 YFSETQ. The CDR3 here is CASRMGAVQETQYF. In nucleotides, the CDR3 is TGCGCCAGCAGAATGGGGGCAGTTCAAGAGACCCAGTACTTC.

V gene TRBV20-1 combines with J gene TRBJ2-7; the match to TRBD2 covers 7 bases. The CDR3 is 16 amino acids. The J segment lost 2 bases and the V segment lost 3 bases, leaving 13 bases of the junction unmatched. Germline V CDR1 and CDR2: DFQATT, SNEGSKA (reference sequence). The DNA of the CDR3 is TGCAGTGCTAGTCCCAAACGGGACTATTGGGCCTACGAGCAGTACTTC. This sequence encodes CSASPKRDYWAYEQYF.

The chain recombines TRBV6-5 with TRBJ1-3; 7 nucleotides line up with TRBD1. The J segment lost 6 bases and the V segment lost 7 bases, leaving 9 bases of the junction unmatched. Looked up from germline, CDR1 is MNHEY and CDR2 is SVGAGI. The CDR3 is made up of 14 amino acids. The CDR3 DNA reads TGTGCCAGCACCGAGGGGGCAGGGGTAAACACCATATATTTT. Amino acids: CASTEGAGVNTIYF.

This clone has a single count. This rearrangement joins TRBV10-3 to TRBJ1-5; 8 bases are a match to TRBD1. The CDR3 loop spans 13 amino acids. Germline lookup yields CDR1 ENHRY and CDR2 SYGVKD. With V trimmed by 6 bases and J by 3 bases, 1 base remained unmatched. The CDR3 DNA reads as TGTGCCATCAGACAGGGGGTCAATCAGCCCCAGCATTTT. It codes for CAIRQGVNQPQHF.

This sequence joins TRBV6-5 and TRBJ2-5, with TRBD1 matching 9 bases. The junction had 5 bases not matched to a gene; V was cut back by 6 bases and J by 3 bases. Germline V gene lookup returns CDR1 MNHEY and CDR2 SVGAGI. There are 14 residues in the CDR3. The CDR3 here is CASSHRDREETQYF. In nucleotides, the CDR3 is TGTGCCAGCAGCCACAGGGACAGGGAAGAGACCCAGTACTTC.

V is TRBV19 and J is TRBJ1-3; D may be TRBD1 (6 bases). Looked up from germline, CDR1 is LNHDA and CDR2 is SQIVND (reference sequence). Trimming took 8 bases from V and 2 from J, leaving 13 bases between them. The CDR3 runs to 14 residues. CDR3 DNA: TGTGCCAGTCACAGGGAGCGTGCTGGAAACACCATATATTTT. Translated: CASHRERAGNTIYF.

The chain joins TRBV19 to TRBJ1-5; no clear D gene. CDR3 length: 17 amino acids. The V end lost 7 bases, the J end lost 0 bases, and 19 bases lay between the germline ends. Germline V gives CDR1 LNHDA, CDR2 SQIVND (reference sequence). The CDR3 region has the DNA TGTGCCAGTACCTCACCTCAGAGGTCAAATAGCAATCAGCCCCAGCATTTT. It is translated as CASTSPQRSNSNQPQHF. Full variable domain (rest looked up from reference TRBV19 and TRBJ1-5): DGGITQSPKYLFRKEGQNVTLSCEQNLNHDAMYWYRQDPGQGLRLIYYSQIVNDFQKGDIAEGYSVSREKKESFPLTVTSAQKNPTAFYLCASTSPQRSNSNQPQHFGDGTRLSIL.

The CDR3 protein is CASSDPSYEQYF. In DNA, the CDR3 is TGTGCCAGCAGTGACCCATCCTACGAGCAGTACTTC. The V and J genes are TRBV27 and TRBJ2-7, with D unresolved. Germline CDR1 reads MNHEY; CDR2 reads SMNVEV (reference sequence). V was cut by 5 bases and J by 1 base, with 6 bases left in between. The CDR3 has 12 amino acids.

The chain is built from TRBV29-1 and TRBJ1-2, with D perhaps TRBD1 (5 bases). Trimming shortened V by 6 bases and J by 8 bases, and 19 bases separated the two germline ends. Germline CDR1 and CDR2: SQVTM and ANQGSEA. The CDR3 has 13 residues. Written as DNA, the CDR3 is TGCAGCGTGAGGGGCCGATTGAGAGACGGCTACACCTTC. This translates into CSVRGRLRDGYTF.

This chain links TRBV11-2 with TRBJ1-6, with D unclear. This CDR3 has 16 amino acids. The V and J ends lost 6 bases and 5 bases respectively, with 17 bases between them. Germline V lookup: CDR1 SGHAT, CDR2 FQNNGV. The CDR3 spells CASSPTTPGNNSPLHF. For the CDR3, the DNA is TGTGCCAGCAGTCCCACGACGCCCGGTAATAATTCACCCCTCCACTTT.

The V gene is TRBV28, the J gene TRBJ2-1; no clear D gene. The CDR3 loop spans 13 amino acids. The germline V gene has CDR1 MDHEN and CDR2 SYDVKM. V was trimmed by 0 bases and J by 7 bases, leaving 7 bases between them. The CDR3 loop reads CASSLWNGNEQFF. CDR3 nucleotide sequence: TGTGCCAGCAGTTTATGGAACGGGAATGAGCAGTTCTTC. Together with reference TRBV28 and TRBJ2-1, the CDR3 gives the full variable domain: DVKVTQSSRYLVKRTGEKVFLECVQDMDHENMFWYRQDPGLGLRLIYFSYDVKMKEKGDIPEGYSVSREKKERFSLILESASTNQTSMYLCASSLWNGNEQFFGPGTRLTVL.